These 28 T cell receptor beta chains were sequenced from one sample in a study of naive and memory T cell subsets. Study-wide results and caveats: Especially in CD8 cells, naive repertoires contained a few larger clonotypes, possibly CD45RA-re-expressing memory cells.

An equimolar mix of two oligonucleotides served as the beta constant-region primer for TRBC1 and TRBC2. The ligated cDNA underwent four PCR rounds using SP2 and nested alpha and beta constant-region primers. TCRdb fed the UMI-ligation and nested PCR reads into MiXCR, producing one record per CDR3 protein. The sample has more than 120,000 distinct CDR3 sequences, more than 15% seen once; the top ten hold around 0.63%. What these receptors recognize is not known. Sequencing used naive CD8+ T cells from blood. These receptor sequences come from a human donor in good health.

The rearrangement uses TRBV10-2 and TRBJ1-5; 8 nucleotides align to TRBD1. The CDR3 consists of 16 residues. Trimming cost V 10 bases and J 4 bases; bases outside gene matches: 15. Germline CDR1 reads WSHSY; CDR2 reads SAAADI. CDR3 bases: TGCGCCACAGGTGGCCACCCGACAGGGGAAAATCAGCCCCAGCATTTT. This gives the protein CATGGHPTGENQPQHF.

This clonotype showed up just a few times. This chain links TRBV19 with TRBJ2-1; the match to TRBD2 covers 9 bases. The CDR3 spans 16 residues. J was trimmed by 7 bases and V by 3 bases; bases with no gene match: 10. The germline CDR1 and CDR2 sequences are LNHDA and SQIVND (reference sequence). The CDR3 coding sequence is TGTGCCAGTAGTATGTGGCGGGAGGGCCCTCGGAATGAGCAGTTCTTC. It specifies CASSMWREGPRNEQFF.

V gene TRBV9 combines with J gene TRBJ1-1, with D maybe TRBD1 (5 bases). V dropped 3 bases and J dropped 4 bases, with 13 bases sitting between them. CDR3 length equals 14 residues. Germline-derived CDR1 and CDR2 are SGDLS and YYNGEE. The CDR3 DNA follows: TGTGCCAGCAGCGCGGGGGAGGTCGGCACTGAAGCTTTCTTT. This encodes CASSAGEVGTEAFF.

J is TRBJ1-5 and V is TRBV6-5, with D possibly matching TRBD1 (5 bases). V was cut by 4 bases and J by 7 bases, with 11 bases left in between. There are 13 residues in the CDR3. Germline V gene lookup returns CDR1 MNHEY and CDR2 SVGAGI. The CDR3 loop reads CASSSGHLQPQHF. CDR3 in DNA: TGTGCCAGCAGTTCAGGACACTTACAGCCCCAGCATTTT.

The chain joins TRBV9 to TRBJ1-2; D not resolved. CDR1 SGDLS and CDR2 YYNGEE come from the germline V gene. V lost 0 bases and J 5 bases, leaving 11 bases between the germline ends. The CDR3 is made up of 14 amino acids. CDR3: CASSVGIAKYGYTF. CDR3 in DNA: TGTGCCAGCAGCGTAGGGATTGCCAAGTATGGCTACACCTTC.

The genes are TRBV6-4 and TRBJ2-1, with D maybe TRBD2 (6 bases). The CDR3 is 15 residues long. Trimming pared 2 bases from V and 4 bases from J, leaving 12 bases between. From germline, CDR1 is MRHNA and CDR2 SNTAGT. The CDR3 loop is CASSDTREGYNEQFF. CDR3 sequence (DNA): TGTGCCAGCAGTGACACGCGGGAAGGTTACAATGAGCAGTTCTTC.

The gene calls are TRBV19 and TRBJ2-1, with D tentatively TRBD2 (6 bases). Germline CDR1 and CDR2: LNHDA and SQIVND (reference sequence). This CDR3 has 12 amino acids. V was shortened by 7 bases and J by 9 bases, with 13 bases between the two germline ends. DNA for the CDR3: TGTGCCAGTACCACCCCCGGGGGTGAGCAGTTCTTC. Residues: CASTTPGGEQFF.

The chain carries TRBV29-1 and TRBJ2-7, with 7 bases identical to TRBD1. Germline V CDR1 and CDR2: SQVTM, ANQGSEA. V trimming: 3 bases; J trimming: 3 bases; junction bases outside the gene matches: 2. This CDR3 region has 12 residues. Here the CDR3 DNA reads TGCAGCGTTGAGGCAGGGGGCTACGAGCAGTACTTC. Translation: CSVEAGGYEQYF.

This clonotype was seen repeatedly, ten times or more. V usage is TRBV19 and J usage is TRBJ2-7; D tentatively reads TRBD1 or TRBD2 (5 bases each). Looked up from germline, CDR1 is LNHDA and CDR2 is SQIVND (reference sequence). V was clipped by 9 bases and J by 2 bases, with 26 bases between them. The CDR3 is made up of 17 amino acids. CDR3 DNA sequence: TGTGCCAGAGGGGAGATTACTAAAGGCTCTGGGGCCTACGAGCAGTACTTC. This codes for CARGEITKGSGAYEQYF.

This sequence joins TRBV27 and TRBJ2-1, with 7 bases aligning to TRBD1. There are 11 residues in the CDR3. The germline V gene encodes CDR1 MNHEY and CDR2 SMNVEV (reference sequence). V lost 5 bases to trimming and J lost 10 bases; unmatched junction nucleotides: 2. The CDR3 is CASSMGQEQFF. The DNA for the CDR3 is TGTGCCAGCAGTATGGGACAGGAGCAGTTCTTC.

This clonotype has only a few counts. This chain connects TRBV9 to TRBJ2-1, with TRBD2 matching over 9 bases. The CDR3 loop spans 20 amino acids. Unmatched junction bases numbered 23, after V lost 4 bases and J lost 6 bases. CDR1 is SGDLS and CDR2 is YYNGEE in the germline V gene. The CDR3 nucleotides read TGTGCCAGCAGCCCTCGGGTAGGGTATGCAATAGCGGGAGCTTCCAATGAGCAGTTCTTC. Translating it yields CASSPRVGYAIAGASNEQFF.

The chain links TRBV28 to TRBJ2-1; 10 bases match TRBD2. The CDR3 is 19 amino acids. Germline assignment: CDR1 MDHEN and CDR2 SYDVKM. V lost 2 bases to trimming and J lost 0 bases; unmatched junction nucleotides: 10. The CDR3, as DNA: TGTGCCAGCAGTTTAGAACTAGCGGGACTCGAGAGCTCCTACAATGAGCAGTTCTTC. Amino acid sequence: CASSLELAGLESSYNEQFF. Variable domain in full (rest from reference TRBV28 and TRBJ2-1): DVKVTQSSRYLVKRTGEKVFLECVQDMDHENMFWYRQDPGLGLRLIYFSYDVKMKEKGDIPEGYSVSREKKERFSLILESASTNQTSMYLCASSLELAGLESSYNEQFFGPGTRLTVL.

The chain combines TRBV6-5 with TRBJ2-1, with 11 bases fitting TRBD2. This CDR3 spans 15 amino acids. Trimming cost V 0 bases and J 6 bases; bases outside gene matches: 1. Germline V gene data show CDR1 as MNHEY and CDR2 as SVGAGI. The CDR3: CASSYSGTSGNEQFF. The DNA for the CDR3 is TGTGCCAGCAGTTACTCCGGGACTAGCGGCAATGAGCAGTTCTTC.

The V gene is TRBV10-3, the J gene TRBJ2-3; D not resolved. In germline, CDR1 is ENHRY, CDR2 SYGVKD. V lost 6 bases to trimming and J lost 4 bases, with 14 bases between them. This CDR3 is 14 amino acids long. CDR3 sequence (DNA): TGTGCCATCAGGGCAATTGCTGTTCCAGATACGCAGTATTTT. Translation: CAIRAIAVPDTQYF.

This clonotype has a handful of counts. The rearrangement links TRBV28 to TRBJ2-5; TRBD2 agrees at 10 bases. The CDR3 loop spans 16 amino acids. Germline V gene data show CDR1 as MDHEN and CDR2 as SYDVKM. Germline trimming cut 5 bases from V and 1 base from J; bases unmatched to any gene: 7. CDR3 DNA: TGTGCCAGCAGTCCCTTAGCGGGGGGCAGCCAAGAGACCCAGTACTTC. It specifies CASSPLAGGSQETQYF.

This clonotype has a handful of counts. V usage is TRBV11-2 and J usage is TRBJ2-3; 7 nucleotides match TRBD1. V shed 7 bases, J shed 4 bases, and the junction held 14 bases outside the gene matches. Germline V gives CDR1 SGHAT, CDR2 FQNNGV. This CDR3 comprises 16 residues. The CDR3 DNA is TGTGCCAGCACCGGAGGTGTAGGGGGCCCCGCAGATACGCAGTATTTT. Protein product: CASTGGVGGPADTQYF.

The rearrangement joins TRBV7-9 to TRBJ2-7; no definite D call. The V and J ends lost 6 bases and 1 base respectively, with 19 bases between them. Germline loops: CDR1 SEHNR, CDR2 FQNEAQ (reference sequence). This CDR3 contains 16 residues. The CDR3, as DNA: TGTGCCAGCAGTACAACGGCCGTGGGCCGGTCCTACGAGCAGTACTTC. It is translated as CASSTTAVGRSYEQYF.

The V call is TRBV7-9, the J call TRBJ2-1; D may be TRBD2 (6 bases). The CDR3 extends over 14 amino acids. Trimming shortened V by 5 bases and J by 4 bases, and 12 bases separated the two germline ends. Germline V gene sequence: CDR1 SEHNR, CDR2 FQNEAQ (reference sequence). CDR3 bases: TGTGCCAGCAGCCGGGGGACGGAGTACAATGAGCAGTTCTTC. This translates into CASSRGTEYNEQFF. Combining the CDR3 with reference TRBV7-9 and TRBJ2-1 gives the whole variable domain DTGVSQNPRHKITKRGQNVTFRCDPISEHNRLYWYRQTLGQGPEFLTYFQNEAQLEKSRLLSDRFSAERPKGSFSTLEIQRTEQGDSAMYLCASSRGTEYNEQFFGPGTRLTVL.

V and J are TRBV19 and TRBJ2-7; 11 bases fit TRBD1. The CDR3 has 21 amino acids. V shed 11 bases and J 0 bases; nucleotides not matched to a gene: 27. From germline, CDR1 is LNHDA and CDR2 SQIVND (reference sequence). The CDR3 reads CAPRPRGQGARVARNSYEQYF. The CDR3 DNA sequence: TGTGCCCCTCGACCTCGAGGACAGGGGGCGCGGGTAGCGCGCAACTCCTACGAGCAGTACTTC. The complete variable domain, with remaining parts taken from reference TRBV19 and TRBJ2-7, reads DGGITQSPKYLFRKEGQNVTLSCEQNLNHDAMYWYRQDPGQGLRLIYYSQIVNDFQKGDIAEGYSVSREKKESFPLTVTSAQKNPTAFYLCAPRPRGQGARVARNSYEQYFGPGTRLTVT.

The rearrangement links TRBV7-9 to TRBJ2-2; 8 bases match TRBD2. The CDR3 sequence is 16 residues long. Germline assignment: CDR1 SEHNR and CDR2 FQNEAQ (reference sequence). V shed 5 bases and J 5 bases; nucleotides not matched to a gene: 10. Here the CDR3 reads CASSPPVAGRTGELFF. In DNA, the CDR3 is TGTGCCAGCAGCCCCCCGGTAGCGGGAAGGACCGGGGAGCTGTTTTTT.

This clonotype showed up just a few times. The V gene is TRBV5-1, the J gene TRBJ2-3, with no clear D. The CDR3 is made up of 13 amino acids. Germline loops: CDR1 SGHRS, CDR2 YFSETQ. The V end lost 1 base, the J end lost 4 bases, and 7 bases lay between the germline ends. CDR3 DNA: TGCGCCAGCAGCTTGAACCCATCAGATACGCAGTATTTT. As protein: CASSLNPSDTQYF.

J is TRBJ2-2 and V is TRBV6-5, with unresolved D. CDR1 is MNHEY and CDR2 is SVGAGI in the germline V gene. V was cut by 0 bases and J by 0 bases, with 5 bases left in between. CDR3 length equals 15 residues. CDR3 nucleotides: TGTGCCAGCAGTTACTCTGATACGAACACCGGGGAGCTGTTTTTT. This codes for CASSYSDTNTGELFF.

J is TRBJ2-1 and V is TRBV7-9; 11 bases align to TRBD2. Per the germline V gene, CDR1 is SEHNR and CDR2 is FQNEAQ (reference sequence). This CDR3 contains 14 residues. V gave up 10 bases and J gave up 4 bases; unmatched junction bases: 6. Here the CDR3 DNA reads TGTGCCACCAGGGGGACTAGCGGTTACAATGAGCAGTTCTTC. It specifies CATRGTSGYNEQFF.

V gene TRBV7-2 combines with J gene TRBJ2-7, with 7 bases aligning to TRBD2. V lost 5 bases to trimming and J lost 3 bases; unmatched junction nucleotides: 7. Looked up from germline, CDR1 is SGHTA and CDR2 is FQGNSA. This CDR3 has 14 amino acids. CDR3 sequence (DNA): TGTGCCAGCAGCCCTGAAGCGGGAATCTACGAGCAGTACTTC. Its protein product is CASSPEAGIYEQYF.

The chain has TRBV5-1 and TRBJ1-6; no clear D gene. The CDR3 covers 14 residues. Trimming stripped 0 bases from V and 10 bases from J, with 11 bases between. Germline V gene sequence: CDR1 SGHRS, CDR2 YFSETQ. CDR3 DNA sequence: TGCGCCAGCAGCTTGGCTCGGGGATACTCACCCCTCCACTTT. Its translation: CASSLARGYSPLHF.

The chain carries TRBV4-3 and TRBJ2-7; the D is unclear. The CDR3 is 13 amino acids. Trimming removed 4 bases from V and 5 bases from J, with 12 bases in between. The germline gives CDR1 LGHNA, CDR2 YSLEER. The CDR3 spells CASSLSTVHEQYF. CDR3 in DNA: TGCGCCAGCAGCCTGTCGACCGTCCACGAGCAGTACTTC.

This clonotype occurred many times. The chain employs TRBV6-5 and TRBJ2-7; TRBD2 agrees at 7 bases. Trimming took 6 bases from V and 4 from J; bases not matched to a gene: 9. The CDR3 loop spans 14 amino acids. CDR1 is MNHEY, CDR2 SVGAGI, per germline. CDR3 nucleotides: TGTGCCAGCAGCTTTACCGGGACTAATTACGAGCAGTACTTC. Its protein product is CASSFTGTNYEQYF.

This chain connects TRBV24-1 to TRBJ2-3; 15 nucleotides line up with TRBD2. The CDR3 is 16 amino acids. The germline V gene encodes CDR1 KGHDR and CDR2 SFDVKD. The trim removed 4 bases at V and 3 bases at J, leaving 1 base unmatched. The CDR3 spells CATSDGTSGRTDTQYF. CDR3 nucleotide sequence: TGTGCCACCAGTGACGGGACTAGCGGGAGGACAGATACGCAGTATTTT.